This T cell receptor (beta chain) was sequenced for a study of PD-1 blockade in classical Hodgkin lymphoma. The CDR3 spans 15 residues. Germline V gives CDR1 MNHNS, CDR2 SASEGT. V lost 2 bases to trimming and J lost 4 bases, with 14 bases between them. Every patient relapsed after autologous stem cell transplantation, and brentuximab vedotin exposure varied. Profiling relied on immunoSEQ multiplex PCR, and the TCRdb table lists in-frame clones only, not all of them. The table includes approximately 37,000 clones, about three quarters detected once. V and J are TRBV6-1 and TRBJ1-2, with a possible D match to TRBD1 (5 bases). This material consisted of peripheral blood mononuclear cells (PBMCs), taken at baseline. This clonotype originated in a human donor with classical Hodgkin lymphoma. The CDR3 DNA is TGTGCCAGCAGTGAAATTGAGGGGCAGGGCTATGGCTACACCTTC. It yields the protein CASSEIEGQGYGYTF.